The 7 T cell receptor beta chains below all came from one sample that was sequenced in a study of identifying expanded T cells in peripheral blood. Only in-frame clones appear in the TCRdb table, and some are missing; sequencing was by immunoSEQ multiplex PCR. The sample yields under 70,000 clones, around 87% seen once. Sequencing was carried out using blood. The receptors were sampled from a person aged 18 to 70 in good health.

The chain couples TRBV14 to TRBJ2-5, with 7 bases fitting TRBD1. After removal of 4 bases from V and 7 bases from J, the junction contained 9 bases not matched to a gene. CDR3 length equals 14 residues. Germline lookup yields CDR1 SGHDN and CDR2 FVKESK. DNA for the CDR3: TGTGCCAGCAGCCCCCGACAGGGACGGGGGACCCAGTACTTC. It yields the protein CASSPRQGRGTQYF.

The chain employs TRBV9 and TRBJ2-7; TRBD1 is a possible D gene (6 bases). The germline gives CDR1 SGDLS, CDR2 YYNGEE. The CDR3 consists of 15 residues. Trimming pared 0 bases from V and 5 bases from J, leaving 15 bases between. CDR3 sequence: CASSVGGGLAHEQYF. CDR3 coding DNA: TGTGCCAGCAGCGTAGGAGGGGGATTAGCCCACGAGCAGTACTTC.

The chain carries TRBV5-1 and TRBJ2-3; D remains ambiguous. The V end lost 3 bases, the J end lost 2 bases, and 7 bases lay between the germline ends. Germline V CDR1 and CDR2: SGHRS, YFSETQ. The CDR3 has 13 amino acids. Here the CDR3 DNA reads TGCGCCAGCAGCTACAGTGACACAGATACGCAGTATTTT. It yields the protein CASSYSDTDTQYF.

DNA for the CDR3: TGCGCCAGCAGCTTGGCCGGACAGGGGGCCGGTCAGCCCCAGCATTTT. It is translated as CASSLAGQGAGQPQHF. The chain is built from TRBV5-1 and TRBJ1-5; 11 positions agree with TRBD1. The CDR3 totals 16 residues. V shed 0 bases and J 6 bases; nucleotides not matched to a gene: 5. CDR1 and CDR2 from the germline V gene are SGHRS and YFSETQ.

As regards this clone: The same CDR3 arises from other DNA sequences in this sample as well. This sequence joins TRBV7-3 and TRBJ2-2; D unresolved. The V gene lost 2 bases and the J gene lost 6 bases, with 4 bases spanning the gap. The CDR3 runs to 12 residues. Germline CDR1 reads SGHTA; CDR2 reads FQGTGA. The CDR3 reads CASSLEAGELFF. CDR3 sequence (DNA): TGTGCCAGCAGCTTAGAGGCCGGGGAGCTGTTTTTT.

The chain employs TRBV7-8 and TRBJ2-1; D unresolved. Germline V CDR1 and CDR2: SGHVS, FQNEAQ. There are 16 residues in the CDR3. The germline V and J ends were trimmed by 0 bases and 2 bases, with 11 bases remaining between them. For the CDR3, the DNA is TGTGCCAGCAGCTTAGCGGGCCCGATAACCTACAATGAGCAGTTCTTC. Amino acids: CASSLAGPITYNEQFF.

J is TRBJ2-7 and V is TRBV6-4; no definite D call. V gave up 3 bases and J gave up 7 bases, with 13 bases separating them. The CDR3 sequence is 13 residues long. Germline lookup yields CDR1 MRHNA and CDR2 SNTAGT. The CDR3 loop reads CASSETENDEQYF. The CDR3 nucleotides are TGTGCCAGCAGTGAGACTGAGAACGATGAGCAGTACTTC.